The 14 T cell receptor beta chains listed next were all sequenced from one sample in a study of T cells after yellow fever vaccination. A single record per CDR3 protein comes from TCRdb applying MiXCR to the 5' RACE reads. The sample lists 300,000 to 350,000 distinct CDR3 sequences; about 4% were seen once. The source material was PBMCs, sampled 5 days after the yellow fever booster vaccination. These receptors were obtained from a man younger than 30 who received the YFV17D yellow fever vaccine.

This clonotype showed up many times. The chain uses TRBV10-3 and TRBJ2-3; D unclear. This CDR3 is 12 amino acids long. Germline CDR1 and CDR2: ENHRY and SYGVKD. Between the trimmed V and J ends, which lost 0 bases and 5 bases, there was a span of 3 bases. This chain's CDR3 is CAISESGDTQYF. CDR3 nucleotides: TGTGCCATCAGTGAGTCTGGAGATACGCAGTATTTT.

This clonotype was found a few times. V usage is TRBV12-3 or TRBV12-4 and J usage is TRBJ1-1, with D possibly TRBD1 on 6 matching bases. This CDR3 has 15 amino acids. V lost 5 bases and J lost 3, with 16 bases in between. CDR3 coding DNA: TGTGCCAGCAGTGGGGGCCCTGGCATGGACACTGAAGCTTTCTTT. Translating gives CASSGGPGMDTEAFF.

Many counts were recorded for this clonotype. CDR3 residues: CASSLYGDGYTF. CDR3 DNA sequence: TGTGCCAGCAGCTTGTACGGGGACGGCTACACCTTC. V is TRBV7-2 and J is TRBJ1-2, with a tentative D call TRBD1 (5 bases). The germline CDR1 and CDR2 sequences are SGHTA and FQGNSA. The V gene lost 3 bases and the J gene lost 8 bases, with 10 bases spanning the gap. The CDR3 is 12 residues long.

This clonotype was seen only a few times. V and J are TRBV5-1 and TRBJ2-3; 7 bases match TRBD1. The junction had 5 bases not matched to a gene; V was cut back by 4 bases and J by 3 bases. This CDR3 is 14 amino acids long. Per germline, CDR1 SGHRS and CDR2 YFSETQ. CDR3 sequence (DNA): TGCGCCAGCAGCACTCCGGGACAGACAGATACGCAGTATTTT. Amino acid sequence: CASSTPGQTDTQYF. The complete variable domain, with remaining parts taken from reference TRBV5-1 and TRBJ2-3, reads KAGVTQTPRYLIKTRGQQVTLSCSPISGHRSVSWYQQTPGQGLQFLFEYFSETQRNKGNFPGRFSGRQFSNSRSEMNVSTLELGDSALYLCASSTPGQTDTQYFGPGTRLTVL.

This clonotype occurred a few times. V and J are TRBV7-2 and TRBJ1-5, with D possibly matching TRBD1 (6 bases). CDR3 length: 14 amino acids. Germline V gene lookup returns CDR1 SGHTA and CDR2 FQGNSA. Trimming took 5 bases from V and 9 from J, leaving 17 bases between them. The DNA of the CDR3 is TGTGCCAGCAGCGTCCGGGTACAGGGCCGGCCCCAGCATTTT. As protein: CASSVRVQGRPQHF.

There are many counts of this clonotype. The J gene is TRBJ2-3, the V gene TRBV7-9; the D gene is possibly TRBD2 (7 bases). Per the germline V gene, CDR1 is SEHNR and CDR2 is FQNEAQ (reference sequence). The CDR3 loop spans 16 amino acids. Trimming took 5 bases from V and 2 from J, leaving 17 bases between them. The CDR3 DNA is TGTGCCAGCAGCACCATAGGCGGGGGCTCCACAGATACGCAGTATTTT. Translated: CASSTIGGGSTDTQYF. The entire variable domain, with the rest obtained from reference TRBV7-9 and TRBJ2-3, is as follows: DTGVSQNPRHKITKRGQNVTFRCDPISEHNRLYWYRQTLGQGPEFLTYFQNEAQLEKSRLLSDRFSAERPKGSFSTLEIQRTEQGDSAMYLCASSTIGGGSTDTQYFGPGTRLTVL.

This clonotype came up many times. The chain links TRBV9 to TRBJ2-7, with D perhaps TRBD1 (5 bases). The length of the CDR3 is 13 residues. Germline-derived CDR1 and CDR2 are SGDLS and YYNGEE. Trimming took 3 bases from V and 3 from J, leaving 10 bases between them. Here the CDR3 DNA reads TGTGCCAGCAGCGCCTCGACAGACTACGAGCAGTACTTC. It yields the protein CASSASTDYEQYF.

There are many counts of this clonotype. V gene TRBV7-8 combines with J gene TRBJ1-1, with D hard to call. The CDR3 spans 13 residues. The germline V gene has CDR1 SGHVS and CDR2 FQNEAQ. Trimming shortened V by 6 bases and J by 1 base, and 9 bases separated the two germline ends. The CDR3 bases are TGTGCCAGCAGATTACAGTCGAACACTGAAGCTTTCTTT. Translating gives CASRLQSNTEAFF.

At least ten counts were recorded for this clonotype. The rearrangement joins TRBV7-2 to TRBJ2-2; the D gene is possibly TRBD2 (6 bases). The CDR3 length is 15 residues. The V gene's germline CDR1 is SGHTA and CDR2 FQGNSA. V shed 4 bases and J shed 6 bases, with 15 bases lying between them. CDR3 amino acids: CASSYYLARSGELFF. CDR3 in DNA: TGTGCCAGCAGCTACTATCTAGCGAGGTCCGGGGAGCTGTTTTTT.

Only a few counts were recorded for this clonotype. The CDR3 spells CASSLAGDRSYNSPLHF. In DNA form, the CDR3 reads TGTGCCAGCAGCTTAGCTGGGGACAGGTCATATAATTCACCCCTCCACTTT. The chain uses TRBV7-8 and TRBJ1-6, with TRBD1 matching over 8 bases. Germline V gene data show CDR1 as SGHVS and CDR2 as FQNEAQ. The CDR3 has 17 amino acids. After removal of 0 bases from V and 4 bases from J, the junction contained 5 bases not matched to a gene.

This clonotype came up many times. V gene TRBV29-1 combines with J gene TRBJ2-5, with 10 positions matching TRBD1. The J segment lost 4 bases and the V segment lost 5 bases, leaving 7 bases of the junction unmatched. Per germline, CDR1 SQVTM and CDR2 ANQGSEA. CDR3 length: 14 residues. As DNA, the CDR3 is TGCAGCGTTACCGGGACAGGGGCTGTAGAGACCCAGTACTTC. Its translation: CSVTGTGAVETQYF.

This clonotype was counted only a few times. The chain is built from TRBV7-6 and TRBJ2-1, with D hard to call. The CDR3 has 17 residues. Looked up from germline, CDR1 is SGHVS and CDR2 is FNYEAQ. V was pared by 0 bases and J by 0 bases, with 12 bases between. The CDR3 sequence: CASSLALGFSSYNEQFF. The DNA for the CDR3 is TGTGCCAGCAGCTTAGCGCTGGGGTTTAGCTCCTACAATGAGCAGTTCTTC.

This clonotype has more than one count but fewer than ten. The chain combines TRBV29-1 with TRBJ2-7; D is undetermined. V was shortened by 4 bases and J by 0 bases, with 10 bases between the two germline ends. This CDR3 has 13 amino acids. Germline loops: CDR1 SQVTM, CDR2 ANQGSEA. The CDR3: CSVGKSVSYEQYF. The DNA for the CDR3 is TGCAGCGTTGGAAAAAGCGTCTCCTACGAGCAGTACTTC.

J is TRBJ2-1 and V is TRBV11-2, with D unclear. V shed 1 base and J shed 8 bases, with 12 bases lying between them. This CDR3 region has 14 residues. Germline V CDR1 and CDR2: SGHAT, FQNNGV. The CDR3 nucleotides are TGTGCCAGCAGCTTAGCTCCCCTCCGGGATGAGCAGTTCTTC. Translating it yields CASSLAPLRDEQFF.